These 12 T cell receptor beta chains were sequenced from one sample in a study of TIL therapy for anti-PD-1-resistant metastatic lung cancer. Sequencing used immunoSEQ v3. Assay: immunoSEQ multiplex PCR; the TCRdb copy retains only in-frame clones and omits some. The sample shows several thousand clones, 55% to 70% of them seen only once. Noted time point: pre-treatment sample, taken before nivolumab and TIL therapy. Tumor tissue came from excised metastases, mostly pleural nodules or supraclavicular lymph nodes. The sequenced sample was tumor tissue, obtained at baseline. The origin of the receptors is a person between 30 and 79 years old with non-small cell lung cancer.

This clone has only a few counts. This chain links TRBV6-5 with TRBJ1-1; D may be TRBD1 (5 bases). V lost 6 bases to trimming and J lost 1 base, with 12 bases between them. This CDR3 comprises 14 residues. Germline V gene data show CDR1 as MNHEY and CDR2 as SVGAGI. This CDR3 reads CASSPGGQNTEAFF. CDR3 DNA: TGTGCCAGCAGCCCGGGGGGTCAGAACACTGAAGCTTTCTTT.

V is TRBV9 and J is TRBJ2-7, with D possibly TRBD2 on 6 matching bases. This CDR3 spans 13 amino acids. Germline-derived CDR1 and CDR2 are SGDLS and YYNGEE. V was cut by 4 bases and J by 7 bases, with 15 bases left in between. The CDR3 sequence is CASSRTGDQEQYF. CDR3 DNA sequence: TGTGCCAGCAGCCGGACGGGGGACCAAGAGCAGTACTTC.

This CDR3 reads CASSPGIRTEAFF. DNA for the CDR3: TGTGCCAGCAGTCCGGGCATTCGGACTGAAGCTTTCTTT. The chain is built from TRBV6-2 or TRBV6-3 and TRBJ1-1, with D hard to call. Germline V gene sequence: CDR1 MNHEY, CDR2 SVGEGT. This CDR3 contains 13 residues. V shed 5 bases and J shed 5 bases, with 12 bases lying between them.

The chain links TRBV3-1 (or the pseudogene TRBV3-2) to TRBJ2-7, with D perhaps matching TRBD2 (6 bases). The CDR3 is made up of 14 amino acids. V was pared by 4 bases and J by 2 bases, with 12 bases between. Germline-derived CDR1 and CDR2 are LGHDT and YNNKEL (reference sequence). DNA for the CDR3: TGTGCCAGCAGCCGTCAACTAGCAGCCTACGAGCAGTACTTC. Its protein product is CASSRQLAAYEQYF.

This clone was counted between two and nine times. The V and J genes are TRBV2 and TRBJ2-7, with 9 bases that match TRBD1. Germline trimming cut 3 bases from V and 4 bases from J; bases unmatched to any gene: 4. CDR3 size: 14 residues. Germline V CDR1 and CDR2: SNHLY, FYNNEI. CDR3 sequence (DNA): TGTGCCAGCAGTGACCGGGACAGGGTTTACGAGCAGTACTTC. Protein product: CASSDRDRVYEQYF.

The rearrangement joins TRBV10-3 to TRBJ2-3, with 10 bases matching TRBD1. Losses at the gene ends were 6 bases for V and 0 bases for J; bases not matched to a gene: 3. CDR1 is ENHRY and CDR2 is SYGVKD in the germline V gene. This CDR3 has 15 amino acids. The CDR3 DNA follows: TGTGCCATCAGGGGGGGACAGGGGAGCACAGATACGCAGTATTTT. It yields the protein CAIRGGQGSTDTQYF.

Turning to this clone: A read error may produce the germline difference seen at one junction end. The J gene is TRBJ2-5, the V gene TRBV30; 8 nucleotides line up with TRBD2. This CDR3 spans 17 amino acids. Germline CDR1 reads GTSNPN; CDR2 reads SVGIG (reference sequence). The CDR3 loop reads CAWRVRGAGGGRETQYF. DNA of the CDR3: TGTGCCTGGCGTGTACGGGGGGCCGGGGGGGGCCGGGAGACCCAGTACTTC.

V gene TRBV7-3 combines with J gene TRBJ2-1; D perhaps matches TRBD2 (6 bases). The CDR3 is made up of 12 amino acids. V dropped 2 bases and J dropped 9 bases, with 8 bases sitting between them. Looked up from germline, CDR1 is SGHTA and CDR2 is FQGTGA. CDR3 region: CASSLYGGEQFF. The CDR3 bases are TGTGCCAGCAGCTTATACGGGGGTGAGCAGTTCTTC.

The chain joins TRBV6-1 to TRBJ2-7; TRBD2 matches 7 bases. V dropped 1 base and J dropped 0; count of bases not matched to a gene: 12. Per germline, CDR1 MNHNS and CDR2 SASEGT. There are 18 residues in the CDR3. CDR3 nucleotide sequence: TGTGCCAGCAGTGAAGAGAGGAAGGGACTAAAGAGCTCCTACGAGCAGTACTTC. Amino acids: CASSEERKGLKSSYEQYF.

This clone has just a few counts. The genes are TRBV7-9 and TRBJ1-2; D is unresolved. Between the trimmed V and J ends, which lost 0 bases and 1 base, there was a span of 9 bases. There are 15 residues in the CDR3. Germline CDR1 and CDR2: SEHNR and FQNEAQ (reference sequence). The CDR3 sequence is CASSLAAPVNYGYTF. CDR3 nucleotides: TGTGCCAGCAGCTTAGCGGCCCCTGTTAACTATGGCTACACCTTC. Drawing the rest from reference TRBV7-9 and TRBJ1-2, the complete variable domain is DTGVSQNPRHKITKRGQNVTFRCDPISEHNRLYWYRQTLGQGPEFLTYFQNEAQLEKSRLLSDRFSAERPKGSFSTLEIQRTEQGDSAMYLCASSLAAPVNYGYTFGSGTRLTVV.

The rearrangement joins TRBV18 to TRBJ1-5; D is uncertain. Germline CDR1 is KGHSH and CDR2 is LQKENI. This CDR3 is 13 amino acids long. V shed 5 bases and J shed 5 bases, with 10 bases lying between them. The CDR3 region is CASSYGADQPQHF. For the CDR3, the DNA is TGTGCCAGCTCATATGGAGCTGATCAGCCCCAGCATTTT.

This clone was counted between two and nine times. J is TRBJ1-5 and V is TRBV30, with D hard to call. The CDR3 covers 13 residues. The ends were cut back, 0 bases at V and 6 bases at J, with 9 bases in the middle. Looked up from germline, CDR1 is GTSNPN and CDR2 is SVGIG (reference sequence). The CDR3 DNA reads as TGTGCCTGGAGTGTGGACGGAGCTCAGCCCCAGCATTTT. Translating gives CAWSVDGAQPQHF.